The clone carrying this T cell receptor (beta chain) appeared a few times. The antigen is unknown. This sample is part of a study of response to subunit inactivated influenza vaccine. CDR3 length: 16 amino acids. V lost 0 bases and J lost 0, with 9 bases in between. The V gene's germline CDR1 is KGHSY and CDR2 FQNENV. MiXCR was run by TCRdb on the RT-PCR reads, yielding one entry per CDR3 protein. Here the sample spans around 790,000 distinct CDR3 sequences, 21% being singletons. General observations from the study: It was the authors' suggestion that each seasonal influenza vaccination recruits few new T cells.

The sample here was PBMCs from blood, taken 5 to 6 days after vaccination. The source of this sequence is a man aged 50-59 years who received an inactivated influenza vaccine. This chain joins TRBV16 and TRBJ1-3; D is possibly TRBD1 (5 bases). The CDR3 spells CASSQSPGFSGNTIYF. The CDR3 coding sequence is TGTGCCAGCAGCCAATCGCCAGGGTTCTCTGGAAACACCATATATTTT.